The clone carrying this T cell receptor beta chain turned up a few times. Antigen: not known. The data belong to a study of blood T cells in healthy people across ages. Notes on the study in general: Whereas aged donors had fewer naive CD4+ cells, long-lived donors had more of them and higher diversity.

V shed 7 bases, J shed 3 bases, and the junction held 11 bases outside the gene matches. This CDR3 is built from 14 residues. Germline assignment: CDR1 SQVTM and CDR2 ANQGSEA. A second PCR of 7 to 11 cycles used a sample-barcoded 5' primer and a J-beta primer mix. Tags on each cDNA molecule came from a template-switch adaptor with 12 random nucleotides. All samples yielded 3 million or more CDR3-containing paired-end reads. TCRdb processed the 5' RACE reads anew with MiXCR; each CDR3 protein has one entry. Here the sample spans about 1.4 million distinct CDR3 sequences, approximately 60% being singletons.

The sample consisted of blood. The chain recombines TRBV29-1 with TRBJ2-7; 8 bases map to TRBD1. The clonotype comes from a man younger than 30 in good health. Written as DNA, the CDR3 is TGCAGCGGTAAGGACAGGGCCTCCAGCTACGAGCAGTACTTC. It specifies CSGKDRASSYEQYF.